The next 20 T cell receptor beta chains were all read from a single sample in a study of identical twins. MiXCR was run by TCRdb on the 5' RACE reads, yielding one entry per CDR3 protein. Of hundreds of thousands of distinct CDR3 sequences listed, approximately 7% are singletons. The same data also contributed to another study, on yellow fever vaccine responses in identical twins.

Specimen: memory (CD45RO+) T cells sorted from blood. The receptors here all came from a woman under 30 in good health.

Many counts were recorded for this clonotype. V gene TRBV9 combines with J gene TRBJ2-1; 9 bases map to TRBD2. CDR3 length: 20 residues. The V segment lost 0 bases and the J segment 2 bases; nucleotides outside the gene matches: 15. Germline CDR1 and CDR2: SGDLS and YYNGEE. CDR3 sequence (DNA): TGTGCCAGCAGCGTAGCCCCCGCAAGGTATAGCGGGGGAACCTACAATGAGCAGTTCTTC. Translating gives CASSVAPARYSGGTYNEQFF.

This clonotype turned up a few times. Here the CDR3 reads CASSFRDYGYTF. DNA of the CDR3: TGTGCCAGCAGCTTCAGGGACTATGGCTACACCTTC. The chain recombines TRBV7-2 with TRBJ1-2, with a weak D call TRBD1 (5 bases). Germline assignment: CDR1 SGHTA and CDR2 FQGNSA. This CDR3 comprises 12 residues. V lost 3 bases to trimming and J lost 3 bases, with 5 bases between them.

The chain combines TRBV9 with TRBJ2-5; D remains unclear. The germline V gene encodes CDR1 SGDLS and CDR2 YYNGEE. The CDR3 totals 13 residues. Trimming shortened V by 4 bases and J by 0 bases, and 7 bases separated the two germline ends. The CDR3 protein is CASSPQNQETQYF. CDR3 bases: TGTGCCAGCAGCCCCCAAAACCAAGAGACCCAGTACTTC.

This clonotype turned up a few times. This rearrangement joins TRBV6-5 to TRBJ2-5; 8 bases match TRBD2. V lost 0 bases, J lost 0 bases, and 3 bases stayed unmatched. The CDR3 extends over 16 amino acids. Germline V gives CDR1 MNHEY, CDR2 SVGAGI. The CDR3 sequence is CASSYSPSGYQETQYF. The CDR3 coding sequence is TGTGCCAGCAGTTACTCGCCTAGCGGGTACCAAGAGACCCAGTACTTC.

The CDR3 nucleotides read TGTGCCAGCAGCGTAGGGGGACTATCACCCAATGAGCAGTTCTTC. This codes for CASSVGGLSPNEQFF. The chain couples TRBV9 to TRBJ2-1, with 7 bases lining up with TRBD2. Germline V gene data show CDR1 as SGDLS and CDR2 as YYNGEE. After removal of 0 bases from V and 6 bases from J, the junction contained 6 bases not matched to a gene. This CDR3 contains 15 residues.

Ten or more counts support this clonotype. The chain recombines TRBV6-5 with TRBJ1-6; D gene unclear. V lost 4 bases and J 6 bases, leaving 7 bases between the germline ends. There are 13 residues in the CDR3. The germline CDR1 and CDR2 sequences are MNHEY and SVGAGI. Here the CDR3 reads CASSSTSNSPLHF. CDR3 in DNA: TGTGCCAGCAGTTCGACAAGTAATTCACCCCTCCACTTT.

This clonotype showed up many times. The chain is built from TRBV7-9 and TRBJ1-5; no clear D gene. Trimming left V 6 bases short and J 0 bases short, with 3 bases between. Germline V gene lookup returns CDR1 SEHNR and CDR2 FQNEAQ (reference sequence). This CDR3 has 12 residues. CDR3 residues: CASSRSNQPQHF. The CDR3 nucleotides are TGTGCCAGCAGTCGTAGCAATCAGCCCCAGCATTTT.

CDR3 amino acids: CASSLTSGVEQYF. Here the CDR3 DNA reads TGTGCCAGCAGTTTGACTAGCGGGGTCGAGCAGTACTTC. V is TRBV12-3 or TRBV12-4 and J is TRBJ2-7; 11 bases align to TRBD2. Unmatched junction bases numbered 1, after V lost 3 bases and J lost 6 bases. This CDR3 is built from 13 residues.

This clonotype was seen a handful of times. The J gene is TRBJ1-1, the V gene TRBV28; D not certain. Per germline, CDR1 MDHEN and CDR2 SYDVKM. V lost 6 bases and J 8 bases, leaving 10 bases between the germline ends. The CDR3 consists of 11 residues. CDR3 amino acids: CASSNRAEAFF. As DNA, the CDR3 is TGTGCCAGCAGCAACCGGGCCGAAGCTTTCTTT.

This clonotype was observed a few times. V and J are TRBV24-1 and TRBJ2-1, with 9 bases that match TRBD1. Trimming cost V 3 bases and J 3 bases; bases outside gene matches: 2. The CDR3 is 15 amino acids. Germline V CDR1 and CDR2: KGHDR, SFDVKD. CDR3 DNA sequence: TGTGCCACCAGTGATCCGGGACAGGGCTACAATGAGCAGTTCTTC. Encoded protein: CATSDPGQGYNEQFF.

This clonotype came up a few times. In nucleotides, the CDR3 is TGCAGTGCCCGGACAGGGGGCAACCAAGAGACCCAGTACTTC. The encoded protein is CSARTGGNQETQYF. The rearrangement links TRBV20-1 to TRBJ2-5; 11 nucleotides line up with TRBD1. Germline V gene lookup returns CDR1 DFQATT and CDR2 SNEGSKA (reference sequence). V lost 6 bases, J lost 0 bases, and 3 bases stayed unmatched. This CDR3 comprises 14 residues.

This clonotype has more than one count but fewer than ten. CDR3 in amino acids: CASRKLLDGPYGYTF. The CDR3 region has the DNA TGTGCCAGCAGAAAACTATTGGACGGTCCCTATGGCTACACCTTC. The chain uses TRBV6-1 and TRBJ1-2; D is ambiguous. The CDR3 totals 15 residues. The V gene's germline CDR1 is MNHNS and CDR2 SASEGT. The V and J ends lost 6 bases and 4 bases respectively, with 18 bases between them.

This clonotype was seen repeatedly, ten times or more. The chain employs TRBV20-1 and TRBJ2-1; 9 nucleotides line up with TRBD2. V was pared by 3 bases and J by 8 bases, with 5 bases of the junction left unmatched. Germline V gene lookup returns CDR1 DFQATT and CDR2 SNEGSKA (reference sequence). This CDR3 is 13 amino acids long. The DNA for the CDR3 is TGCAGTGCTAGGCAAGCGGGGGGTCATGAGCAGTTCTTC. Protein product: CSARQAGGHEQFF.

This clonotype was counted ten times or more. J is TRBJ2-1 and V is TRBV6-5; D is undetermined. Germline assignment: CDR1 MNHEY and CDR2 SVGAGI. V lost 4 bases and J lost 7, with 14 bases in between. The CDR3 is 14 amino acids. For the CDR3, the DNA is TGTGCCAGCAGTTCCGGCCCCGCTAGGAATGAGCAGTTCTTC. This codes for CASSSGPARNEQFF.

The sample holds one count of this clonotype. The CDR3 reads CASSLGQGGVYEQYF. CDR3 coding DNA: TGTGCCAGCAGCTTAGGGCAGGGTGGGGTCTACGAGCAGTACTTC. This chain uses TRBV7-6 with TRBJ2-7, with D possibly TRBD1 on 5 matching bases. V was clipped by 1 base and J by 3 bases, with 13 bases between them. This CDR3 region has 15 residues. Germline CDR1 is SGHVS and CDR2 is FNYEAQ.

In this sample, this clonotype turned up many times. The J gene is TRBJ2-5, the V gene TRBV29-1; 7 bases agree with TRBD1. V lost 2 bases and J lost 4; bases outside the gene matches: 10. The CDR3 covers 15 residues. CDR1 SQVTM and CDR2 ANQGSEA come from the germline V gene. In DNA, the CDR3 is TGCAGCGTTGAACGCAACAGGGGTTCCCCAGAGACCCAGTACTTC. Translation gives CSVERNRGSPETQYF.

This clonotype was observed at least ten times. This chain connects TRBV7-9 to TRBJ1-2; tentative D call: TRBD1 (6 bases). Germline values: CDR1 SEHNR, CDR2 FQNEAQ (reference sequence). Trimming took off 4 bases at V and 4 bases at J, with 19 bases between the two ends. The CDR3 extends over 16 amino acids. CDR3 loop: CASSSRTARGAYGYTF. Here the CDR3 DNA reads TGTGCCAGCAGCTCAAGGACAGCCAGGGGAGCCTATGGCTACACCTTC.

This clonotype showed up many times. This rearrangement joins TRBV5-1 to TRBJ2-7, with TRBD1 matching 9 bases. V lost 4 bases, J lost 1 base, and 9 bases stayed unmatched. The germline V gene encodes CDR1 SGHRS and CDR2 YFSETQ. The CDR3 sequence is 16 residues long. CDR3 in DNA: TGCGCCAGCAGCCCTATATCGACAGGGGGTTCCTACGAGCAGTACTTC. This encodes CASSPISTGGSYEQYF.

V and J are TRBV29-1 and TRBJ2-5, with unresolved D. Trimming left V 4 bases short and J 4 bases short, with 28 bases between. The CDR3 runs to 18 residues. Germline-derived CDR1 and CDR2 are SQVTM and ANQGSEA. The CDR3 coding sequence is TGCAGCGTTGTTGTGTATGGTGAGAAAGGAAGTCAAAGAGAGACCCAGTACTTC. It yields the protein CSVVVYGEKGSQRETQYF.

This clonotype turned up a few times. This chain joins TRBV10-3 and TRBJ2-7; 10 nucleotides match TRBD1. The junction had 2 bases not matched to a gene; V was cut back by 4 bases and J by 2 bases. The CDR3 length is 14 residues. Germline V gene data show CDR1 as ENHRY and CDR2 as SYGVKD. In nucleotides, the CDR3 is TGTGCCATCAGTGCCGGGACAGGGGCCTACGAGCAGTACGTC. Protein product: CAISAGTGAYEQYV.